The rows below give T cell receptor beta chains drawn from one sample of a study of T cell responses to AZD1222 COVID-19 vaccine. Some clones are missing from TCRdb's copy, which holds only in-frame ones; the method was immunoSEQ multiplex PCR. The sample consists of more than 120,000 clones, 88% of them appearing once. Sequenced material: peripheral blood, taken 28 days after the second dose of the MenACWY control vaccine. The receptors shown here come from an adult who received the MenACWY meningococcal vaccine as a control. Both conserved end residues are part of each CDR3.

CDR3aa	v_gene	j_gene
CASSSLRSADTQYF	TRBV5-6	TRBJ2-3
CASSKQRPTDSNQPQHF	TRBV6-2/TRBV6-3	TRBJ1-5
CASSNTLNTEAFF	TRBV9	TRBJ1-1
CASSRPLTGYEQYF	TRBV2	TRBJ2-7
CASSRRQGGTGELFF	TRBV7-3	TRBJ2-2
CASSMGRTAIYEQYF	TRBV19	TRBJ2-7
CASSLAGGGRSPLHF	TRBV5-5	TRBJ1-6
CAWSRPDTDNSPLHF	TRBV30	TRBJ1-6
CASSQGRGNSPLHF	TRBV7-3	TRBJ1-6
CASSDGQPGELFF	TRBV12-3/TRBV12-4	TRBJ2-2
CASSYASGRAYEQYF	TRBV6-6	TRBJ2-7
CASSWTYEQYF	TRBV28	TRBJ2-7
CAIKLSLGTGETQYF	TRBV10-3	TRBJ2-5
CASRGGLRAKNIQYF	TRBV7-2	TRBJ2-4
CASSLHRGSTEAFF	TRBV5-6	TRBJ1-1
CASSLTQNTEAFF	TRBV5-1	TRBJ1-1
CASSEAGGSFDRTNEKLFF	TRBV6-1	TRBJ1-4
CAISGTAYGYTF	TRBV10-3	TRBJ1-2
CASSQGLLRSNTGELFF	TRBV4-3	TRBJ2-2
CASSLGHPYETSPLHF	TRBV13	TRBJ1-6
CASSLRRDGYTF	TRBV5-6	TRBJ1-2
CSAIDAQETQYF	TRBV20-1	TRBJ2-5
CAISDREAGANVLTF	TRBV10-3	TRBJ2-6
CAWSVDLGGGNTIYF	TRBV30	TRBJ1-3
CSGTTGTDTGELFF	TRBV29-1	TRBJ2-2
CASSSRIGEQFF	TRBV6-5	TRBJ2-1
CASSFQGEANVLTF	TRBV5-4	TRBJ2-6
CSVEGGSGETYEQYF	TRBV29-1	TRBJ2-7
CASSFRGNSYNEQFF	TRBV7-2	TRBJ2-1
CASSPYPGAYLYGYTF	TRBV16	TRBJ1-2
CASSPDVAASGYTF	TRBV5-1	TRBJ1-2
CASSSPTHTEAFF	TRBV28	TRBJ1-1
CSVVQTGETQYF	TRBV29-1	TRBJ2-5
CASSNNRGGNTEAFF	TRBV19	TRBJ1-1
CASSLMGQGAEQFF	TRBV6-2/TRBV6-3	TRBJ2-1
CATSRDKGRVTEAFF	TRBV15	TRBJ1-1
CASSLGQGLSPLHF	TRBV5-1	TRBJ1-6
CASSPYAGADTQYF	TRBV18	TRBJ2-3
CASSLAGRSPLHF	TRBV5-1	TRBJ1-6
CASSYSGTGGIDEQFF	TRBV6-6	TRBJ2-1
CASSPDPYEQYF	TRBV18	TRBJ2-7
CASKIRESYGYTF	TRBV28	TRBJ1-2
CASSLQGGYGYTF	TRBV28	TRBJ1-2
CASSETARNTEAFF	TRBV6-5	TRBJ1-1
CASRTQPNEKLFF	TRBV6-6	TRBJ1-4
CASRQWDRSSYEQYF	TRBV27	TRBJ2-7
CAISEASGWANEQFF	TRBV10-3	TRBJ2-1
CASTQKPSGLGGAEAFF	TRBV5-1	TRBJ1-1
CASSPPGRETQYF	TRBV18	TRBJ2-5
CASSRTGGANWAEAFF	TRBV4-3	TRBJ1-1
CASSLWGERAYEQYF	TRBV28	TRBJ2-7
CASSSSGSGEQYF	TRBV12-3/TRBV12-4	TRBJ2-7
CASSLTGGDIYF	TRBV5-4	TRBJ1-3